This passage covers 15 T cell receptor beta chains from one sample sequenced in a study of blood T cell repertoires in COVID-19. This table comes from immunoSEQ multiplex PCR, and its TCRdb copy is limited to in-frame clones, with some not included. The table lists roughly 250,000 clones, around 89% of them singletons. The sequencing input was peripheral blood. These TCRs come from a middle-aged woman with acute or convalescent COVID-19.

The chain recombines TRBV5-5 with TRBJ1-4, with 10 bases matching TRBD1. V shed 3 bases, J shed 7 bases, and the junction held 6 bases outside the gene matches. This CDR3 spans 15 amino acids. Per the germline V gene, CDR1 is SGHKS and CDR2 is YYEKEE (reference sequence). The CDR3 here is CASSSRDRGTEKLFF. CDR3 sequence (DNA): TGTGCCAGCAGCTCCCGGGACAGGGGAACTGAAAAACTGTTTTTT. Drawing the rest from reference TRBV5-5 and TRBJ1-4, the complete variable domain is DAGVTQSPTHLIKTRGQQVTLRCSPISGHKSVSWYQQVLGQGPQFIFQYYEKEERGRGNFPDRFSARQFPNYSSELNVNALLLGDSALYLCASSSRDRGTEKLFFGSGTQLSVL.

The V call is TRBV5-6, the J call TRBJ1-2; TRBD1 might be the D (5 bases). The CDR3 runs to 17 residues. Germline V gene sequence: CDR1 SGHDT, CDR2 YYEEEE. The V end lost 2 bases, the J end lost 5 bases, and 22 bases lay between the germline ends. CDR3 nucleotide sequence: TGTGCCAGCAGCTTCCTAGACAGACCCGTCTCATTATATGGCTACACCTTC. Translated, it gives CASSFLDRPVSLYGYTF.

The chain recombines TRBV19 with TRBJ2-3; the D is unclear. CDR1 is LNHDA and CDR2 is SQIVND in the germline V gene (reference sequence). The CDR3 runs to 14 residues. V was trimmed by 5 bases and J by 4 bases, leaving 13 bases between them. CDR3 sequence (DNA): TGTGCCAGTAGTCCCCTAGTTGGTGCAGATACGCAGTATTTT. It translates to CASSPLVGADTQYF.

The chain joins TRBV7-2 to TRBJ1-5; D remains ambiguous. Trimming took 1 base from V and 4 from J, leaving 11 bases between them. The germline gives CDR1 SGHTA, CDR2 FQGNSA. The CDR3 is 15 amino acids. CDR3 DNA sequence: TGTGCCAGCAGCTTAGGAGGCGGAACTAATCAGCCCCAGCATTTT. Translation gives CASSLGGGTNQPQHF.

The chain recombines TRBV4-1 with TRBJ2-1; D is perhaps TRBD1 (6 bases). CDR3 length: 15 amino acids. Germline V gene sequence: CDR1 MGHRA, CDR2 YSYEKL. Trimming cost V 3 bases and J 4 bases, with 13 bases left between them. CDR3 protein: CASSQPGTKYNEQFF. Here the CDR3 DNA reads TGCGCCAGCAGCCAGCCCGGGACAAAGTACAATGAGCAGTTCTTC.

The chain uses TRBV6-4 and TRBJ1-5; D possibly corresponds to TRBD1 (6 bases). This CDR3 has 15 residues. The V gene's germline CDR1 is MRHNA and CDR2 SNTAGT. V dropped 1 base and J dropped 3 bases, with 10 bases sitting between them. The CDR3, as DNA: TGTGCCAGCAGTGACTTAGACAGGCACAATCAGCCCCAGCATTTT. It translates to CASSDLDRHNQPQHF.

CDR3 protein: CASSQGQSLSGNTIYF. DNA of the CDR3: TGCGCCAGCAGCCAAGGACAGAGTCTCTCTGGAAACACCATATATTTT. The V and J genes are TRBV4-1 and TRBJ1-3; a weak D match, TRBD1 (5 bases). This CDR3 comprises 16 residues. Per the germline V gene, CDR1 is MGHRA and CDR2 is YSYEKL. V gave up 1 base and J gave up 0 bases, with 10 bases separating them.

J is TRBJ2-5 and V is TRBV3-1 (or the pseudogene TRBV3-2); TRBD1 might be the D (6 bases). CDR1 and CDR2 (germline): LGHDT, YNNKEL (reference sequence). This CDR3 comprises 16 residues. The V end was cut by 3 bases, the J end by 0 bases, with 14 bases between. The CDR3 is CASSQAPGHHQETQYF. In DNA form, the CDR3 reads TGTGCCAGCAGCCAGGCCCCGGGACACCACCAAGAGACCCAGTACTTC.

The chain joins TRBV29-1 to TRBJ2-5, with TRBD1 as a possible D gene (5 bases). The CDR3 spans 11 residues. Trimming stripped 7 bases from V and 0 bases from J, with 6 bases between. Germline V gives CDR1 SQVTM, CDR2 ANQGSEA. CDR3 loop: CSGTNQETQYF. As DNA, the CDR3 is TGCAGCGGGACAAACCAAGAGACCCAGTACTTC.

The chain employs TRBV27 and TRBJ1-1; 8 bases are shared with TRBD1. Germline V gives CDR1 MNHEY, CDR2 SMNVEV (reference sequence). This CDR3 is 13 amino acids long. J was trimmed by 4 bases and V by 6 bases; bases with no gene match: 4. The DNA for the CDR3 is TGTGCCAGCAGGATCGGACAGGGCACTGAAGCTTTCTTT. Residues: CASRIGQGTEAFF.

The J gene is TRBJ2-6, the V gene TRBV19; D is uncertain. Germline loops: CDR1 LNHDA, CDR2 SQIVND (reference sequence). The CDR3 is 15 residues long. Trimming left V 3 bases short and J 0 bases short, with 6 bases between. The CDR3, as DNA: TGTGCCAGTAGTATTCCCAGCTCTGGGGCCAACGTCCTGACTTTC. It yields the protein CASSIPSSGANVLTF. Drawing the rest from reference TRBV19 and TRBJ2-6, the complete variable domain is DGGITQSPKYLFRKEGQNVTLSCEQNLNHDAMYWYRQDPGQGLRLIYYSQIVNDFQKGDIAEGYSVSREKKESFPLTVTSAQKNPTAFYLCASSIPSSGANVLTFGAGSRLTVL.

V usage is TRBV27 and J usage is TRBJ2-4; D uncertain. This CDR3 spans 15 amino acids. V lost 1 base and J lost 1, with 8 bases in between. The germline V gene has CDR1 MNHEY and CDR2 SMNVEV (reference sequence). Here the CDR3 reads CASSLLGAAKNIQYF. DNA for the CDR3: TGTGCCAGCAGTTTATTAGGAGCGGCCAAAAACATTCAGTACTTC.

The V gene is TRBV30, the J gene TRBJ1-2; no firm D call. The CDR3 sequence is 14 residues long. Trimming shortened V by 4 bases and J by 0 bases, and 12 bases separated the two germline ends. CDR1 and CDR2 from the germline V gene are GTSNPN and SVGIG (reference sequence). The CDR3 loop is CAWTRGGSNYGYTF. The DNA for the CDR3 is TGTGCCTGGACCCGCGGAGGTTCTAACTATGGCTACACCTTC.

This clone was counted once. The V gene is TRBV10-1, the J gene TRBJ2-2; no clear D gene. Trimming removed 0 bases at V and 5 bases at J, with 7 bases between. Germline values: CDR1 WNHNN, CDR2 SYGVQD (reference sequence). This CDR3 has 14 residues. The CDR3 nucleotides read TGCGCCAGCAGTGAGTCCCAAGCGACCGGGGAGCTGTTTTTT. Amino acid sequence: CASSESQATGELFF.

This sequence joins TRBV28 and TRBJ1-4, with 12 bases identical to TRBD1. V lost 0 bases and J lost 6; bases outside the gene matches: 2. The CDR3 is 16 residues long. CDR1 is MDHEN, CDR2 SYDVKM, per germline. CDR3 protein: CASSLWGQGADEKLFF. CDR3 coding DNA: TGTGCCAGCAGTTTATGGGGACAGGGGGCGGATGAAAAACTGTTTTTT.